These 29 T cell receptor beta chains originate from one sample sequenced in a study of early T cells in non-severe SARS-CoV-2 infection. TCRdb reprocessed the 5' RACE reads via MiXCR and lists one record per CDR3 protein. The sample consists of around 78,000 distinct CDR3 sequences, over 13% of them appearing once. Material for sequencing was whole blood. The receptors come from an adult who was a healthcare worker with PCR-confirmed SARS-CoV-2 infection or an uninfected control (not recorded which).

This clonotype was counted only a few times. The V gene is TRBV7-9, the J gene TRBJ1-2; D unresolved. Germline loops: CDR1 SEHNR, CDR2 FQNEAQ (reference sequence). The V end was cut by 6 bases, the J end by 11 bases, with 22 bases between. The CDR3 covers 14 residues. This CDR3 reads CASSSRTAQLDYTF. CDR3 nucleotides: TGTGCCAGCAGTTCGCGGACGGCCCAACTAGATTACACCTTC.

This clonotype was detected many times. This sequence joins TRBV5-1 and TRBJ2-3; 15 positions agree with TRBD2. The CDR3 contains 16 residues. V trimming: 4 bases; J trimming: 3 bases; junction bases outside the gene matches: 3. Germline V CDR1 and CDR2: SGHRS, YFSETQ. The CDR3 spells CASSPGTSGRTDTQYF. CDR3 nucleotides: TGCGCCAGCAGCCCCGGGACTAGCGGGAGGACAGATACGCAGTATTTT.

This clonotype was seen a handful of times. This sequence joins TRBV6-6 and TRBJ1-5; possible D gene TRBD1, 5 bases. Germline V gene lookup returns CDR1 MNHNY and CDR2 SVGAGI (reference sequence). Trimming took off 8 bases at V and 3 bases at J, with 17 bases between the two ends. The CDR3 contains 15 residues. The CDR3, as DNA: TGTGCCAGCCGGGACGGCCCCGAAAACAATCAGCCCCAGCATTTT. It is translated as CASRDGPENNQPQHF.

This clonotype was observed a handful of times. The junction does not match germline at one end; this may be a read error. This chain uses TRBV7-7 with TRBJ2-5; a possible D gene is TRBD2 (5 bases). The CDR3 loop spans 15 amino acids. Germline V lookup: CDR1 SSHAT, CDR2 FNYEAQ (reference sequence). CDR3 in DNA: TGTGCTAGCACCTTAGGGAGTTCGGAGCAAGAGACCCAGTACTTC. Its protein is CASTLGSSEQETQYF.

This clonotype was seen a few times. The rearrangement joins TRBV18 to TRBJ1-1; D not certain. There are 12 residues in the CDR3. The V end was cut by 2 bases, the J end by 3 bases, with 4 bases between. The germline V gene encodes CDR1 KGHSH and CDR2 LQKENI. CDR3: CASSPAYTEAFF. CDR3 sequence (DNA): TGTGCCAGCTCACCAGCGTACACTGAAGCTTTCTTT. The whole variable domain, filled in from reference TRBV18 and TRBJ1-1, reads NAGVMQNPRHLVRRRGQEARLRCSPMKGHSHVYWYRQLPEEGLKFMVYLQKENIIDESGMPKERFSAEFPKEGPSILRIQQVVRGDSAAYFCASSPAYTEAFFGQGTRLTVV.

This clonotype was seen ten or more times. This rearrangement joins TRBV7-3 to TRBJ2-1, with 8 bases that match TRBD2. Trimming took 8 bases from V and 9 from J; bases not matched to a gene: 12. CDR1 and CDR2 (germline): SGHTA, FQGTGA. This CDR3 is 14 amino acids long. CDR3 in amino acids: CASGTGGPVGEQFF. The CDR3 coding sequence is TGTGCCAGCGGGACGGGAGGGCCGGTCGGTGAGCAGTTCTTC.

This clonotype was picked up many times. V gene TRBV21-1 combines with J gene TRBJ1-6; the DNA was not compared with TRBD1, the D call given in the table. TRBV21-1 is marked as a pseudogene. CDR3 length: 18 residues. This CDR3 reads CASSKPPEGVPYNSPLHF. CDR3 sequence (DNA): TGTGCCAGCAGCAAACCACCAGAGGGGGTTCCCTATAATTCACCCCTCCACTTT.

The table lists this clonotype with many counts. The J gene is TRBJ2-7, the V gene TRBV7-3; 10 nucleotides agree with TRBD2. This CDR3 has 14 amino acids. V lost 2 bases, J lost 3 bases, and 1 base stayed unmatched. From germline, CDR1 is SGHTA and CDR2 FQGTGA. DNA for the CDR3: TGTGCCAGCAGCTTACTAGCGGGGGACTACGAGCAGTACTTC. Its translation: CASSLLAGDYEQYF.

This clonotype has ten or more counts. V gene TRBV6-6 combines with J gene TRBJ1-5, with 10 bases fitting TRBD1. This CDR3 is 18 amino acids long. Looked up from germline, CDR1 is MNHNY and CDR2 is SVGAGI (reference sequence). V trimming: 6 bases; J trimming: 1 base; junction bases outside the gene matches: 12. In DNA, the CDR3 is TGTGCCAGCAGCCGTAAAAATCCGGGACAGGGGAGCAATCAGCCCCAGCATTTT. It translates to CASSRKNPGQGSNQPQHF.

The chain employs TRBV29-1 and TRBJ2-2; unclear D gene. V lost 5 bases to trimming and J lost 6 bases, with 7 bases between them. This CDR3 has 11 residues. Looked up from germline, CDR1 is SQVTM and CDR2 is ANQGSEA. The CDR3 loop reads CSVFAAGELFF. The CDR3 nucleotides are TGCAGCGTTTTTGCAGCCGGGGAGCTGTTTTTT.

This clonotype came up many times. The chain joins TRBV6-1 to TRBJ2-3, with a tentative D call TRBD2 (5 bases). The CDR3 covers 15 residues. V was trimmed by 2 bases and J by 0 bases, leaving 9 bases between them. The germline V gene encodes CDR1 MNHNS and CDR2 SASEGT. DNA for the CDR3: TGTGCCAGCAGTGAATATCAGCGGAGCACAGATACGCAGTATTTT. Translated, it gives CASSEYQRSTDTQYF.

This clonotype was found many times. V usage is TRBV5-1 and J usage is TRBJ2-7; 8 nucleotides align to TRBD1. Germline V gene data show CDR1 as SGHRS and CDR2 as YFSETQ. Trimming took 2 bases from V and 3 from J; bases not matched to a gene: 1. The CDR3 has 13 amino acids. The CDR3 sequence is CASSLQGGYEQYF. CDR3 DNA sequence: TGCGCCAGCAGCTTACAGGGGGGCTACGAGCAGTACTTC.

This clonotype was seen at least ten times. This rearrangement joins TRBV12-3 or TRBV12-4 to TRBJ1-2, with unresolved D. The CDR3 has 13 residues. Trimming took off 1 base at V and 0 bases at J, with 3 bases between the two ends. Here the CDR3 DNA reads TGTGCCAGCAGTTTAGGGTCTAACTATGGCTACACCTTC. This codes for CASSLGSNYGYTF.

This chain links TRBV7-2 with TRBJ2-5, with 9 bases fitting TRBD2. CDR1 is SGHTA, CDR2 FQGNSA, per germline. Trimming at V came to 2 bases and at J to 4 bases, leaving 5 bases not matched to a gene. The CDR3 extends over 15 amino acids. CDR3 protein: CASSLMKTSGETQYF. CDR3 DNA sequence: TGTGCCAGCAGCTTAATGAAGACTAGCGGAGAGACCCAGTACTTC.

The chain links TRBV6-2 or TRBV6-3 to TRBJ2-5; 10 positions agree with TRBD1. V lost 2 bases and J lost 9; bases outside the gene matches: 6. CDR1 and CDR2 (germline): MNHEY, SVGEGT. CDR3 length: 14 residues. CDR3 in DNA: TGTGCCAGCAGTTACCCCGGGACAGGGGTCCCCCAGTACTTC. Translation gives CASSYPGTGVPQYF.

This clonotype has only a few counts. This chain links TRBV7-3 with TRBJ2-5; tentatively, D is TRBD1 or TRBD2 (5 bases each). The CDR3 is made up of 13 amino acids. V was trimmed by 8 bases and J by 4 bases, leaving 14 bases between them. Germline values: CDR1 SGHTA, CDR2 FQGTGA. CDR3 sequence: CASCWSGPETQYF. DNA for the CDR3: TGTGCCAGCTGCTGGTCGGGGCCAGAGACCCAGTACTTC.

The chain has TRBV7-6 and TRBJ1-6; D call uncertain. Germline CDR1 reads SGHVS; CDR2 reads FNYEAQ. CDR3 length: 16 amino acids. The V gene lost 6 bases and the J gene lost 7 bases, with 19 bases spanning the gap. The CDR3 DNA reads TGTGCCAGCAGTCCCTCGGCTGGTTTGGTGAATTCACCCCTCCACTTT. This gives the protein CASSPSAGLVNSPLHF. The variable domain in full, completed from reference TRBV7-6 and TRBJ1-6, reads GAGVSQSPRYKVTKRGQDVALRCDPISGHVSLYWYRQALGQGPEFLTYFNYEAQQDKSGLPNDRFSAERPEGSISTLTIQRTEQRDSAMYRCASSPSAGLVNSPLHFGNGTRLTVT.

This clonotype was found a few times. The J gene is TRBJ2-1, the V gene TRBV28; 8 nucleotides align to TRBD2. CDR1 and CDR2 from the germline V gene are MDHEN and SYDVKM. After removal of 4 bases from V and 0 bases from J, the junction contained 8 bases not matched to a gene. The CDR3 covers 17 residues. In DNA, the CDR3 is TGTGCCAGCAGTTCTGTCCGGACTAGCCGCTCCTACAATGAGCAGTTCTTC. This gives the protein CASSSVRTSRSYNEQFF.

The chain has TRBV11-3 and TRBJ2-1, with TRBD1 matching over 8 bases. The CDR3 is 14 residues long. Unmatched junction bases numbered 4, after V lost 4 bases and J lost 5 bases. Germline CDR1 is SGHNT and CDR2 is YENEEA. As DNA, the CDR3 is TGTGCCAGCAGCTCGGACAGGGCCAACAATGAGCAGTTCTTC. It encodes CASSSDRANNEQFF.

The rearrangement links TRBV10-1 to TRBJ1-1, with D possibly TRBD1 on 5 matching bases. CDR1 WNHNN and CDR2 SYGVQD come from the germline V gene (reference sequence). The CDR3 spans 13 residues. Trimming took 8 bases from V and 4 from J, leaving 14 bases between them. The CDR3 loop is CASRGPLGTEAFF. CDR3 in DNA: TGCGCCAGCCGGGGCCCTTTGGGCACTGAAGCTTTCTTT.

This clonotype was seen at least ten times. The chain couples TRBV4-1 to TRBJ2-1; no reliable D call. Trimming cost V 1 base and J 6 bases, with 10 bases left between them. Per the germline V gene, CDR1 is MGHRA and CDR2 is YSYEKL. The CDR3 runs 14 residues. The chain's CDR3 is CASSQVSRSNEQFF. The DNA for the CDR3 is TGCGCCAGCAGCCAAGTATCACGATCCAATGAGCAGTTCTTC.

There are a few counts of this clonotype. The gene calls are TRBV6-1 and TRBJ2-3; D ambiguous. The CDR3 runs to 14 residues. The ends were cut back, 7 bases at V and 0 bases at J, with 11 bases in the middle. Germline CDR1 is MNHNS and CDR2 is SASEGT. CDR3 in amino acids: CASTFGFSTDTQYF. DNA of the CDR3: TGTGCCAGCACGTTCGGCTTTAGCACAGATACGCAGTATTTT.

The chain is built from TRBV7-8 and TRBJ2-5; possible D gene TRBD2, 6 bases. The germline V gene has CDR1 SGHVS and CDR2 FQNEAQ. The V end lost 5 bases, the J end lost 5 bases, and 15 bases lay between the germline ends. The CDR3 covers 14 residues. For the CDR3, the DNA is TGTGCCAGCAGCCCACTTCTAGCGACGGAGACCCAGTACTTC. Translated, it gives CASSPLLATETQYF.

This clonotype was seen at least ten times. This chain links TRBV20-1 with TRBJ2-7; D gene uncertain. The V and J ends lost 2 bases and 0 bases respectively, with 11 bases between them. The germline CDR1 and CDR2 sequences are DFQATT and SNEGSKA (reference sequence). The CDR3 runs 14 residues. This CDR3 is CSARPPTGSYEQYF. The CDR3 DNA is TGCAGTGCTAGACCGCCTACGGGCTCCTACGAGCAGTACTTC.

This clonotype was detected a few times. The chain links TRBV6-6 to TRBJ2-7; D gene unclear. Germline CDR1 and CDR2: MNHNY and SVGAGI (reference sequence). V was clipped by 7 bases and J by 3 bases, with 13 bases between them. CDR3 size: 13 residues. This CDR3 is CASTETGSYEQYF. As DNA, the CDR3 is TGTGCCAGCACCGAAACTGGCAGCTACGAGCAGTACTTC.

This clonotype was counted many times. CDR3 region: CASSYGDGTRQPQHF. CDR3 in DNA: TGTGCCAGCAGTTATGGCGATGGGACGCGGCAGCCCCAGCATTTT. This chain links TRBV6-5 with TRBJ1-5; D is perhaps TRBD1 (5 bases). V dropped 3 bases and J dropped 7 bases, with 16 bases sitting between them. The CDR3 contains 15 residues. Germline CDR1 reads MNHEY; CDR2 reads SVGAGI.

Remarks on this clonotype: A much larger clone sits a single nucleotide away, making a read error possible. The gene calls are TRBV30 and TRBJ2-4; 11 bases map to TRBD2. The germline CDR1 and CDR2 sequences are GTSNPN and SVGIG (reference sequence). The CDR3 consists of 17 residues. The CDR3 nucleotides read TGTGCCTGGACACTAGGGGTAGCGGGAGGGCCAGGAAACATTCAGTGCTTC. This codes for CAWTLGVAGGPGNIQCF.

This clonotype showed up many times. The genes are TRBV5-1 and TRBJ1-1; 8 bases are a match to TRBD1. Trimming took 4 bases from V and 0 from J; bases not matched to a gene: 2. The V gene's germline CDR1 is SGHRS and CDR2 YFSETQ. This CDR3 contains 14 residues. This CDR3 is CASSPDRVNTEAFF. CDR3 DNA sequence: TGCGCCAGCAGCCCGGACAGGGTGAACACTGAAGCTTTCTTT. The whole variable domain, filled in from reference TRBV5-1 and TRBJ1-1, reads KAGVTQTPRYLIKTRGQQVTLSCSPISGHRSVSWYQQTPGQGLQFLFEYFSETQRNKGNFPGRFSGRQFSNSRSEMNVSTLELGDSALYLCASSPDRVNTEAFFGQGTRLTVV.

The sample holds many counts of this clonotype. The V gene is TRBV11-2, the J gene TRBJ2-3; D is possibly TRBD1 (6 bases). The CDR3 covers 13 residues. V shed 6 bases and J shed 6 bases, with 13 bases lying between them. Germline V lookup: CDR1 SGHAT, CDR2 FQNNGV. Here the CDR3 reads CASSVSGADTQYF. The CDR3 DNA sequence: TGTGCCAGCAGTGTCTCAGGGGCGGATACGCAGTATTTT.